This T cell receptor beta chain is drawn from a study of response to subunit inactivated influenza vaccine. Study conclusions and caveats: Seasonal influenza vaccination, on each occasion, was suggested by the authors to recruit few new T cells.

Via MiXCR, TCRdb re-called the RT-PCR reads, giving one row per CDR3 protein. Of around 760,000 distinct CDR3 sequences in the sample, over 11% were seen once. Worth noting for this clonotype: Its antigen is still unknown.

Trimming cost V 2 bases and J 6 bases, with 14 bases left between them. From germline, CDR1 is MDHEN and CDR2 SYDVKM. The CDR3 is made up of 14 amino acids. The sample here was PBMCs from blood, taken about 14 days before vaccination. The rearrangement joins TRBV28 to TRBJ2-7; D is possibly TRBD1 (6 bases). The origin of this receptor is a man between 50 and 59 years old who received an inactivated influenza vaccine. The CDR3 loop is CASSLTGMASEQYF. The CDR3 bases are TGTGCCAGCAGTTTAACAGGGATGGCTAGCGAGCAGTACTTC.